The 10 T cell receptor beta chains reported below all come from one sample, sequenced in a study of blood T cell repertoires in COVID-19. Assay used: immunoSEQ multiplex PCR; TCRdb lists only in-frame clones, some missing. The sample carries tens of thousands of clones, roughly 87% recorded once. The specimen sequenced was peripheral blood. The source is a man aged 60 to 69 with acute or convalescent COVID-19.

This chain connects TRBV3-1 (or the pseudogene TRBV3-2) to TRBJ1-2, with 7 bases aligning to TRBD1. The V gene end was trimmed by 7 bases and the J gene end by 1 base; junction bases not matched to a gene: 6. The CDR3 length is 14 residues. Germline V gene lookup returns CDR1 LGHDT and CDR2 YNNKEL (reference sequence). CDR3 sequence (DNA): TGTGCCAGCAACCAGGGACAGTTTAACTATGGCTACACCTTC. Translating it yields CASNQGQFNYGYTF.

The rearrangement joins TRBV7-2 to TRBJ1-5; D call uncertain. CDR1 SGHTA and CDR2 FQGNSA come from the germline V gene. The CDR3 consists of 13 residues. V was pared by 3 bases and J by 5 bases, with 8 bases between. The CDR3 here is CASSFLFDQPQHF. CDR3 nucleotides: TGTGCCAGCAGCTTTTTATTCGATCAGCCCCAGCATTTT. Variable domain in full (rest from reference TRBV7-2 and TRBJ1-5): GAGVSQSPSNKVTEKGKDVELRCDPISGHTALYWYRQSLGQGLEFLIYFQGNSAPDKSGLPSDRFSAERTGGSVSTLTIQRTQQEDSAVYLCASSFLFDQPQHFGDGTRLSIL.

The chain carries TRBV19 and TRBJ1-6, with 7 bases identical to TRBD1. The germline V gene has CDR1 LNHDA and CDR2 SQIVND (reference sequence). The CDR3 is 12 amino acids. V gave up 10 bases and J gave up 5 bases; unmatched junction bases: 2. The CDR3 sequence: CATTGNNSPLHF. CDR3 in DNA: TGTGCCACGACAGGGAATAATTCACCCCTCCACTTT. The entire variable domain, with the rest obtained from reference TRBV19 and TRBJ1-6, is as follows: DGGITQSPKYLFRKEGQNVTLSCEQNLNHDAMYWYRQDPGQGLRLIYYSQIVNDFQKGDIAEGYSVSREKKESFPLTVTSAQKNPTAFYLCATTGNNSPLHFGNGTRLTVT.

This clone was observed a few times. This chain uses TRBV19 with TRBJ2-3; 9 positions agree with TRBD2. The germline V gene has CDR1 LNHDA and CDR2 SQIVND (reference sequence). The trim removed 5 bases at V and 0 bases at J, leaving 9 bases unmatched. The CDR3 length is 17 residues. This CDR3 is CASSLRGSGGSTDTQYF. DNA of the CDR3: TGTGCCAGTAGTCTAAGGGGGAGCGGGGGGAGCACAGATACGCAGTATTTT.

This clone was found a few times. This chain links TRBV6-5 with TRBJ1-5, with TRBD1 identical over 7 bases. Per the germline V gene, CDR1 is MNHEY and CDR2 is SVGAGI. The length of the CDR3 is 14 residues. J gave up 3 bases and V 6 bases, and 5 bases lay outside the gene matches. The CDR3 protein is CASSLGQDNQPQHF. DNA of the CDR3: TGTGCCAGCAGCCTAGGACAGGACAATCAGCCCCAGCATTTT.

The V gene is TRBV5-1, the J gene TRBJ2-1; 13 bases line up with TRBD2. The V and J ends lost 1 base and 2 bases, in that order; junction bases with no gene match: 3. CDR1 is SGHRS, CDR2 YFSETQ, per germline. The length of the CDR3 is 17 residues. The CDR3, as DNA: TGCGCCAGCAGCTTGCCCACTAGCGGGGGGGCCTACAATGAGCAGTTCTTC. This sequence encodes CASSLPTSGGAYNEQFF.

The chain joins TRBV18 to TRBJ1-2, with D possibly TRBD1 on 6 matching bases. Trimming shortened V by 3 bases and J by 2 bases, and 13 bases separated the two germline ends. The CDR3 consists of 15 residues. From germline, CDR1 is KGHSH and CDR2 LQKENI. The CDR3 nucleotides are TGTGCCAGCTCACCGGAAGGGGGAATCAACTATGGCTACACCTTC. This translates into CASSPEGGINYGYTF.

The chain has TRBV21-1 and TRBJ1-2; TRBD1 reflects the table's D call only, with no check against the DNA. TRBV21-1 is a pseudogene locus. CDR3 length equals 16 residues. The CDR3 loop reads CASSKVAQDRFYGYTF. The DNA for the CDR3 is TGTGCCAGCAGCAAAGTGGCCCAAGACAGGTTCTATGGCTACACCTTC.

V is TRBV7-2 and J is TRBJ2-2, with 7 bases lining up with TRBD1. The CDR3 spans 15 residues. The trim removed 3 bases at V and 0 bases at J, leaving 1 base unmatched. The V gene's germline CDR1 is SGHTA and CDR2 FQGNSA. The CDR3 here is CASSFGTANTGELFF. CDR3 DNA: TGTGCCAGCAGCTTCGGGACAGCGAACACCGGGGAGCTGTTTTTT.

This chain uses TRBV19 with TRBJ1-1; perhaps TRBD1 as D (5 bases). Trimming shortened V by 0 bases and J by 5 bases, and 13 bases separated the two germline ends. Looked up from germline, CDR1 is LNHDA and CDR2 is SQIVND (reference sequence). This CDR3 is 15 amino acids long. The CDR3 nucleotides are TGTGCCAGTAGTATAGATCCCACAGGTCGGACTGAAGCTTTCTTT. As protein: CASSIDPTGRTEAFF.